Listed below are T cell receptor beta chains from one sample, sequenced in a study of shared clonotypes between healthy human individuals. This table comes from immunoSEQ multiplex PCR, and its TCRdb copy is limited to in-frame clones, with some not included. Of over 1.5 million clones in the sample, nearly 99% are singletons; the top ten hold less than 0.55%. Sequencing was done on a sample of naive CD4+ T cells sorted from blood. All receptors derive from a young man in good health. Both conserved end residues are part of each CDR3. The D gene is left open where the match is weak. For some rows the clone size is stated as once, few or many, or as a class when expanded; others skip it.

v_call	j_call	d_call	clone_size	cdr3_aa	cdr3_nt
TRBV18	TRBJ1-2	TRBD1	-	CASSQGAHGYTF	TGTGCCAGCTCACAGGGGGCCCATGGCTACACCTTC
TRBV5-4	TRBJ2-7	-	once	CASSLRGSYEQYF	TGTGCCAGCAGCTTGCGGGGTTCGTACGAGCAGTACTTC
TRBV5-1	TRBJ2-2	-	-	CASSLDRVGTGELFF	TGCGCCAGCAGCTTGGATAGGGTAGGCACCGGGGAGCTGTTTTTT
TRBV14	TRBJ1-1	-	-	CASSQGPNTEAFF	TGTGCCAGCAGCCAGGGGCCGAACACTGAAGCTTTCTTT
TRBV18	TRBJ2-7	-	-	CASSPWTQGEQYF	TGTGCCAGCTCACCTTGGACTCAAGGGGAGCAGTACTTC
TRBV7-2	TRBJ2-7	TRBD2	-	CASSLAPRGGGNSYEQYF	TGTGCCAGCAGCTTAGCGCCCCGGGGGGGAGGGAACTCCTACGAGCAGTACTTC
TRBV10-1	TRBJ2-1	TRBD2	once	CASRGLAGQQFF	TGCGCCAGCAGGGGACTAGCGGGACAGCAGTTCTTC
TRBV19	TRBJ2-7	TRBD1	-	CASSIRTGTYEQYF	TGTGCCAGTAGTATCAGGACAGGGACGTACGAGCAGTACTTC
TRBV30	TRBJ2-7	-	-	CAWSERYEQYF	TGTGCCTGGAGTGAAAGGTACGAGCAGTACTTC
TRBV10-3	TRBJ2-3	-	-	CAISEVPPTDTQYF	TGTGCCATCAGTGAGGTCCCACCGACAGATACGCAGTATTTT
TRBV2	TRBJ2-4	TRBD2	-	CASSEAGGQRRLAENIQYF	TGTGCCAGCAGTGAAGCGGGGGGGCAGAGGCGACTAGCGGAAAACATTCAGTACTTC
TRBV7-2	TRBJ2-7	TRBD1	once	CASTRDSTYEQYF	TGTGCCAGCACCCGGGACAGCACCTACGAGCAGTACTTC
TRBV7-9	TRBJ2-7	-	-	CASRTEPYEQYF	TGTGCCTCTCGGACAGAACCCTACGAGCAGTACTTC
TRBV15	TRBJ1-3	TRBD1	once	CATSRFWDRERNTIYF	TGTGCCACCAGCAGATTCTGGGACAGGGAACGGAACACCATATATTTT
TRBV5-4	TRBJ2-1	TRBD2	-	CASSLLGLAGPNEQFF	TGTGCCAGCAGCTTATTGGGACTAGCGGGACCAAATGAGCAGTTCTTC
TRBV6-5	TRBJ1-5	-	-	CASSRALSNQPQHF	TGTGCCAGCAGCAGGGCCCTAAGCAATCAGCCCCAGCATTTT
TRBV19	TRBJ2-1	TRBD1	-	CASRTDRGSSYNEQFF	TGTGCCAGTAGGACCGACAGGGGAAGCTCCTACAATGAGCAGTTCTTC
TRBV6-1	TRBJ1-2	-	once	CASSEAYRDLHGYTF	TGTGCCAGCAGTGAAGCGTACAGGGACCTACATGGCTACACCTTC
TRBV7-9	TRBJ2-3	TRBD2	-	CASSSVWTSPRDTQYF	TGTGCCAGCAGCTCCGTATGGACTAGCCCCAGAGATACGCAGTATTTT
TRBV19	TRBJ1-5	-	-	CASSWLGVDQPQHF	TGTGCCAGTAGTTGGTTGGGGGTTGATCAGCCCCAGCATTTT
TRBV2	TRBJ2-1	-	once	CASSEMAYEQFF	TGTGCCAGCAGTGAAATGGCTTATGAGCAGTTCTTC